This paragraph covers one T cell receptor beta chain sequence. No antigen is known for it. The sample originates from a study of cytomegalovirus exposure and HLA in healthy donors. Study-wide points: DRB1 showed the most TCR associations and HLA-C the fewest in a later analysis, as rates varied by HLA locus.

60 Vbeta and 13 Jbeta primers were used in PCR. The repertoire was sequenced with immunoSEQ multiplex PCR; TCRdb's copy has only in-frame clones and lacks some. The repertoire holds about 110,000 clones, with roughly 15% as singletons. The length of the CDR3 is 13 residues. The V gene lost 7 bases and the J gene lost 3 bases, with 10 bases spanning the gap. CDR1 is MDHEN and CDR2 is SYDVKM in the germline V gene. The sequencing sample was made of PBMCs. J is TRBJ1-5 and V is TRBV28, with D possibly matching TRBD1 (6 bases). The clonotype comes from a female donor in good health and CMV-seronegative. The CDR3, as DNA: TGTGCCAGCACTGACAGGTTCAATCAGCCCCAGCATTTT. This sequence encodes CASTDRFNQPQHF. The full variable domain, its missing parts supplied by reference TRBV28 and TRBJ1-5, is DVKVTQSSRYLVKRTGEKVFLECVQDMDHENMFWYRQDPGLGLRLIYFSYDVKMKEKGDIPEGYSVSREKKERFSLILESASTNQTSMYLCASTDRFNQPQHFGDGTRLSIL.